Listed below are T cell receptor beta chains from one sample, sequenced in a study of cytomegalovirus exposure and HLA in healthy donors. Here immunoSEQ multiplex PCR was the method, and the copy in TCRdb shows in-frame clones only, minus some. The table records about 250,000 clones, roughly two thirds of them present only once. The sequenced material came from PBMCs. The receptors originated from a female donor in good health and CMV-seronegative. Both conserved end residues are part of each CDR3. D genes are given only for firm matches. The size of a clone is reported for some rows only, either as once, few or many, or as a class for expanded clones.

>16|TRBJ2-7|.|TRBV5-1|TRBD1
CASSSPDRGGPYEQYF
TGCGCCAGCAGCTCACCTGACAGGGGTGGCCCCTACGAGCAGTACTTC
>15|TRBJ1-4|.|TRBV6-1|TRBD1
CASSVEGQGNEKLFF
TGTGCCAGCAGTGTCGAGGGACAGGGGAATGAAAAACTGTTTTTT
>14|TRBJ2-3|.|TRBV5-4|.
CASSFGQNQDTQYF
TGTGCCAGCAGCTTCGGACAGAATCAAGATACGCAGTATTTT
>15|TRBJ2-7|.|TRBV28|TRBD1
CASSTPTGFYYEQYF
TGTGCCAGCAGTACCCCGACAGGGTTTTACTACGAGCAGTACTTC
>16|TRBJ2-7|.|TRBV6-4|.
CASSDRERDNGVEQYF
TGTGCCAGCAGTGATCGCGAGAGGGACAATGGCGTCGAGCAGTACTTC
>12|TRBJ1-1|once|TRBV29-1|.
CSGWTSNTEAFF
TGCAGCGGGTGGACATCGAACACTGAAGCTTTCTTT
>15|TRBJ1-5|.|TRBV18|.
CASSPETGQGGPQHF
TGTGCCAGCTCACCAGAGACCGGGCAGGGTGGGCCCCAGCATTTT
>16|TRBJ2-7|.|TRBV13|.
CASSPAQDTDSYEQYF
TGTGCCAGCAGCCCCGCCCAGGACACCGACTCCTACGAGCAGTACTTC
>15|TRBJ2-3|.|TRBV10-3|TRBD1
CAISGRQGRSDTQYF
TGTGCCATCAGTGGCAGACAGGGGAGGTCAGATACGCAGTATTTT
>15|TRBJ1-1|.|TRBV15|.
CATSREYRANTEAFF
TGTGCCACCAGCAGAGAATACAGGGCGAACACTGAAGCTTTCTTT
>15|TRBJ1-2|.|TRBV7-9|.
CASSSSQGSIYGYTF
TGTGCCAGCAGCTCTTCCCAGGGCAGCATCTATGGCTACACCTTC
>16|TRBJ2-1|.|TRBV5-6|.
CASSLVGAGSYNEQFF
TGTGCCAGCAGCTTGGTAGGTGCCGGGTCCTACAATGAGCAGTTCTTC
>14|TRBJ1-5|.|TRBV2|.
CASNFKGSNQPQHF
TGTGCCAGCAACTTCAAGGGGAGCAATCAGCCCCAGCATTTT
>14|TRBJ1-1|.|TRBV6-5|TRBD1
CASSYHDRGEGAFF
TGTGCCAGCAGTTACCACGACAGGGGCGAGGGGGCTTTCTTT
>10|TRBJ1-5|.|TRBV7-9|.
CSGDRQPQHF
TGTTCCGGAGACCGTCAGCCCCAGCATTTT
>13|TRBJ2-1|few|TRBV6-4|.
CASSSGSNNEQFF
TGTGCCAGCAGTTCGGGGTCTAACAATGAGCAGTTCTTC
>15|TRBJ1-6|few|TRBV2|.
CASSVSTEVNSPLHF
TGTGCCAGCAGTGTATCGACGGAGGTTAATTCACCCCTCCACTTT
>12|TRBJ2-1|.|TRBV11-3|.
CASLKEGNEQFF
TGTGCCAGCCTAAAGGAGGGCAATGAGCAGTTCTTC
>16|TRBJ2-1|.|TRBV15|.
CATSTSLLQTYNEQFF
TGTGCCACCAGCACTTCTTTGCTTCAGACCTACAATGAGCAGTTCTTC
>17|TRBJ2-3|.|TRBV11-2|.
CASSTIGGRASTDTQYF
TGTGCCAGCAGCACCATCGGTGGGCGGGCCAGCACAGATACGCAGTATTTT
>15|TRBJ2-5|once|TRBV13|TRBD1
CASSLRDRLMETQYF
TGTGCCAGCAGCTTAAGGGACAGGTTGATGGAGACCCAGTACTTC
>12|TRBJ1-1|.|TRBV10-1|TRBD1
CASSEGTVEAFF
TGCGCCAGCAGTGAGGGGACAGTCGAAGCTTTCTTT
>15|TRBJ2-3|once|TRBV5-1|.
CASSLEGVSADTQYF
TGCGCCAGCAGCTTGGAAGGGGTGTCGGCAGATACGCAGTATTTT
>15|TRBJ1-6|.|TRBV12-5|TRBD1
CASAVETGGNSPLHF
TGTGCTAGTGCCGTTGAAACAGGGGGAAATTCACCCCTCCACTTT
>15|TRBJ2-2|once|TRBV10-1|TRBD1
CASSRGQVNTGELFF
TGCGCCAGCAGTAGGGGACAGGTGAACACCGGGGAGCTGTTTTTT
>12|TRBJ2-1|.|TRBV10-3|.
CATGTIDNEQFF
TGTGCCACCGGTACGATAGACAATGAGCAGTTCTTC
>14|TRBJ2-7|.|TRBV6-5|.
CAPDGAPDSYEQYF
TGTGCCCCCGATGGGGCCCCAGACTCCTACGAGCAGTACTTC
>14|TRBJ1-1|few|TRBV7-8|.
CASSQENVNTEAFF
TGTGCCAGCAGCCAGGAAAACGTGAACACTGAAGCTTTCTTT
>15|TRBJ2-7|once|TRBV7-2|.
CASSLGMREAYEQYF
TGTGCCAGCAGCCTCGGGATGAGGGAAGCCTACGAGCAGTACTTC
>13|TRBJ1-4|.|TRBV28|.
CASSQGTNEKLFF
TGTGCCAGCAGTCAGGGCACTAATGAAAAACTGTTTTTT
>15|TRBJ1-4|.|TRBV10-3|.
CAISPQQGTNEKLFF
TGTGCCATCAGCCCCCAACAGGGAACTAATGAAAAACTGTTTTTT
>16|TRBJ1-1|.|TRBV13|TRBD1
CASSPSGRTGEGKAFF
TGTGCCAGCAGCCCTTCTGGCCGGACAGGGGAAGGTAAAGCTTTCTTT
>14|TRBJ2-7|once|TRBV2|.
CASSEARLAYEQYF
TGTGCCAGCAGTGAAGCTCGTCTAGCCTACGAGCAGTACTTC
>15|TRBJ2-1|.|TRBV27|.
CASSLEGSLYNEQFF
TGTGCCAGCAGTTTAGAGGGCAGCCTATACAATGAGCAGTTCTTC
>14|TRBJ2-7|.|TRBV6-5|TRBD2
CASIKAGAPYEQYF
TGTGCCAGCATTAAAGCGGGAGCTCCTTACGAGCAGTACTTC
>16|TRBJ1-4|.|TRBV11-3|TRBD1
CASSLDGRQGDEKLFF
TGTGCCAGCAGCTTAGATGGGAGACAGGGCGATGAAAAACTGTTTTTT
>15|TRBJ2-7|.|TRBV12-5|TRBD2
CASGTGLAGDYEQYF
TGTGCTAGTGGTACCGGACTAGCGGGAGACTACGAGCAGTACTTC
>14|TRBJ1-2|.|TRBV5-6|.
CASSLGPWTSGYTF
TGTGCCAGCAGCTTGGGACCCTGGACATCTGGCTACACCTTC
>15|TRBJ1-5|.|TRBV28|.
CASSNLRGANQPQHF
TGTGCCAGCAGCAACCTCCGAGGCGCCAATCAGCCCCAGCATTTT
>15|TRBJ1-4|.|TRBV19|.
CASSPEGATNEKLFF
TGTGCCAGTAGTCCCGAGGGAGCAACTAATGAAAAACTGTTTTTT
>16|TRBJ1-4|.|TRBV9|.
CASSVGKGLSNEKLFF
TGTGCCAGCAGCGTAGGAAAGGGGCTAAGTAATGAAAAACTGTTTTTT
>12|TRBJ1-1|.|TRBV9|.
CASSLFSTEAFF
TGTGCCAGCAGCCTCTTTTCCACTGAAGCTTTCTTT
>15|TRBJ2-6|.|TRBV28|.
CASSSRRTGANVLTF
TGTGCCAGCAGTTCTAGGCGGACTGGGGCCAACGTCCTGACTTTC
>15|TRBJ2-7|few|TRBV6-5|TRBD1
CASSYQAGGYYEQYF
TGTGCCAGCAGTTACCAGGCAGGGGGTTACTACGAGCAGTACTTC
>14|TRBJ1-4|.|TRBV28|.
CASSFRQVNEKLFF
TGTGCCAGCAGTTTTCGACAGGTCAATGAAAAACTGTTTTTT
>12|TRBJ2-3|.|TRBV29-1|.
CSVSKTNPTQYF
TGCAGCGTTTCCAAGACTAACCCCACGCAGTATTTT
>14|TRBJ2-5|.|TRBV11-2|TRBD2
CASSSTFGRETQYF
TGTGCCAGCAGCTCGACTTTCGGGAGGGAGACCCAGTACTTC
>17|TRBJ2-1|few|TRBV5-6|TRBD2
CASSAVAGGDAYNEQFF
TGTGCCAGCAGCGCGGTAGCGGGAGGGGACGCCTACAATGAGCAGTTCTTC
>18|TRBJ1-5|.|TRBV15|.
CATSRETKQNLPNQPQHF
TGTGCCACCAGCAGAGAAACGAAACAGAACCTTCCCAATCAGCCCCAGCATTTT
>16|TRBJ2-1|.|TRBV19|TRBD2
CASSRTSGSSYNEQFF
TGTGCCAGTAGTAGGACTAGCGGCAGCTCCTACAATGAGCAGTTCTTC
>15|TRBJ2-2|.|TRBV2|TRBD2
CASKRLAGVDGELFF
TGTGCCAGCAAAAGACTAGCGGGAGTAGACGGGGAGCTGTTTTTT